One and the same sample provided the 13 T cell receptor beta chains below, sequenced in a study of T cell responses to AZD1222 COVID-19 vaccine. Measured with immunoSEQ multiplex PCR; TCRdb has only the in-frame clones, and not every one. This table holds around 130,000 clones, more than 85% found once. This material consisted of peripheral blood, taken on day 0 of AZD1222 vaccination. The origin of the receptors is an adult in good health.

The chain couples TRBV2 to TRBJ2-7, with D hard to call. The CDR3 is made up of 12 amino acids. Germline V gene data show CDR1 as SNHLY and CDR2 as FYNNEI. With 11 bases removed from V and 0 bases from J, the gap between germline ends came to 11 bases. CDR3 protein: CAFLDGSYEQYF. The CDR3 nucleotides read TGTGCCTTCTTGGACGGCTCCTACGAGCAGTACTTC.

The rearrangement joins TRBV7-2 to TRBJ2-5; a weak D match, TRBD1 (5 bases). Per the germline V gene, CDR1 is SGHTA and CDR2 is FQGNSA. The CDR3 runs 15 residues. V shed 1 base and J shed 1 base, with 10 bases lying between them. CDR3 amino acids: CASSLGGQRQETQYF. The CDR3 nucleotides are TGTGCCAGCAGCTTAGGGGGCCAGCGCCAAGAGACCCAGTACTTC.

The chain has TRBV7-6 and TRBJ1-1; no firm D call. The CDR3 is 14 residues long. V lost 1 base to trimming and J lost 8 bases, with 14 bases between them. CDR1 SGHVS and CDR2 FNYEAQ come from the germline V gene. CDR3 nucleotide sequence: TGTGCCAGCAGCTTAGGAGCAGAGGGATCCGAAGCTTTCTTT. This gives the protein CASSLGAEGSEAFF.

The chain couples TRBV6-1 to TRBJ1-4; D perhaps matches TRBD1 (6 bases). V dropped 0 bases and J dropped 8 bases, with 25 bases sitting between them. Germline lookup yields CDR1 MNHNS and CDR2 SASEGT. The CDR3 totals 19 residues. The DNA of the CDR3 is TGTGCCAGCAGTGAAGCGCTTCCATGGAAGGGGGGTCCGCCCGAAAAACTGTTTTTT. It is translated as CASSEALPWKGGPPEKLFF.

The CDR3 is CASSRTPGLAGGREQFF. CDR3 nucleotide sequence: TGTGCCAGCAGCCGAACCCCGGGACTAGCGGGGGGGCGGGAGCAGTTCTTC. V and J are TRBV14 and TRBJ2-1, with TRBD2 matching over 16 bases. The length of the CDR3 is 17 residues. V lost 4 bases and J lost 10; bases outside the gene matches: 10. Germline V gene sequence: CDR1 SGHDN, CDR2 FVKESK.

This CDR3 is CASSLSGGYGYTF. The CDR3 nucleotides are TGTGCCAGCAGCTTATCAGGGGGCTATGGCTACACCTTC. This chain connects TRBV7-3 to TRBJ1-2; 7 bases agree with TRBD1. Trimming removed 2 bases from V and 4 bases from J; junction bases left unmatched: 1. Germline V gene data show CDR1 as SGHTA and CDR2 as FQGTGA. The CDR3 runs 13 residues.

The genes are TRBV20-1 and TRBJ1-1; 7 bases map to TRBD1. The trim removed 5 bases at V and 3 bases at J, leaving 0 bases unmatched. The CDR3 totals 11 residues. The germline gives CDR1 DFQATT, CDR2 SNEGSKA (reference sequence). The CDR3 nucleotides are TGCAGTGCTGACAGGGACACTGAAGCTTTCTTT. Translating gives CSADRDTEAFF.

The chain couples TRBV9 to TRBJ1-3; D uncertain. Deletions cut 4 bases from V and 2 bases from J, with 7 bases between. Germline lookup yields CDR1 SGDLS and CDR2 YYNGEE. The CDR3 loop spans 13 amino acids. The CDR3 region has the DNA TGTGCCAGCAGCCGCGGAACTGGAAACACCATATATTTT. It specifies CASSRGTGNTIYF. The full variable domain, rest sourced from reference TRBV9 and TRBJ1-3, is DSGVTQTPKHLITATGQRVTLRCSPRSGDLSVYWYQQSLDQGLQFLIQYYNGEERAKGNILERFSAQQFPDLHSELNLSSLELGDSALYFCASSRGTGNTIYFGEGSWLTVV.

The chain uses TRBV11-2 and TRBJ1-1; TRBD1 might be the D (5 bases). Looked up from germline, CDR1 is SGHAT and CDR2 is FQNNGV. The CDR3 is 14 amino acids. Deletions cut 4 bases from V and 4 bases from J, with 13 bases between. CDR3 DNA sequence: TGTGCCAGCAGCTACGCTGGGCAGGGCACTGAAGCTTTCTTT. This translates into CASSYAGQGTEAFF.

This clone was counted once. J is TRBJ1-5 and V is TRBV7-9; the D is unclear. CDR1 is SEHNR, CDR2 FQNEAQ, per germline (reference sequence). Trimming took off 1 base at V and 2 bases at J, with 9 bases between the two ends. CDR3 length equals 15 residues. CDR3 sequence reads: CASSLEGSGNQPQHF. The CDR3 coding sequence is TGTGCCAGCAGCTTAGAAGGGTCGGGCAATCAGCCCCAGCATTTT.

Only one count was recorded for this clone. The chain uses TRBV14 and TRBJ1-6, with no clear D. The V and J ends lost 7 bases and 0 bases respectively, with 7 bases between them. Looked up from germline, CDR1 is SGHDN and CDR2 is FVKESK. The CDR3 spans 14 residues. The CDR3 nucleotides read TGTGCCAGCATCGGGAGCTCCTATAATTCACCCCTCCACTTT. Its translation: CASIGSSYNSPLHF.

Note on this clone: The junction departs from germline at one end; a sequencing error may be responsible. This CDR3 reads CASSLDPRYVYTF. For the CDR3, the DNA is TGTGCCAGCAGCTTAGATCCCCGTTATGTCTACACCTTC. The chain couples TRBV11-2 to TRBJ1-2; D is unresolved. This CDR3 has 13 amino acids. CDR1 and CDR2 (germline): SGHAT, FQNNGV.

This chain links TRBV10-3 with TRBJ2-7, with D possibly TRBD2 on 6 matching bases. V lost 5 bases, J lost 6 bases, and 17 bases lay in between. Per the germline V gene, CDR1 is ENHRY and CDR2 is SYGVKD. The CDR3 loop spans 14 amino acids. The CDR3 bases are TGTGCCATCAGTTTTGCGGGACTCGCCGGCGAGCAGTACTTC. This translates into CAISFAGLAGEQYF.